This TCR beta chain was identified during a study of early T cells in non-severe SARS-CoV-2 infection. Study information: Bulk RNA isolated from unsorted whole blood underwent sequencing; chains were not paired.

Unique molecular identifiers were affixed to single, distinct cDNA molecules. Each CDR3 protein is one row after TCRdb ran MiXCR on the 5' RACE reads. The sample has around 63,000 distinct CDR3 sequences, less than 12% seen once; the top ten hold roughly 15%. This clonotype was detected many times. Antigen specificity is unknown. Study results and limitations: VDJdb-based matching was biased toward anti-spike CD8 responses and missed private and CD4 specificities.

The ends were cut back, 4 bases at V and 0 bases at J, with 12 bases in the middle. CDR1 and CDR2 (germline): LGHNA, YNFKEQ. The CDR3 spans 16 residues. The rearrangement uses TRBV4-2 and TRBJ2-2; tentative D call: TRBD1 (6 bases). The sequence was collected from an adult who was a healthcare worker with PCR-confirmed SARS-CoV-2 infection or an uninfected control (not recorded which). Sequencing used whole blood, obtained at baseline. DNA for the CDR3: TGTGCCAGCAGCCCTAGGGACACCCCGAACACCGGGGAGCTGTTTTTT. This codes for CASSPRDTPNTGELFF.